This TCR beta chain was captured by sequencing in a study of cytomegalovirus exposure and HLA in healthy donors. This CDR3 is built from 22 residues. V was clipped by 0 bases and J by 4 bases, with 29 bases between them. Germline CDR1 SGHRS, CDR2 YFSETQ. On this clone itself: Its antigen is as yet unknown.

At sampling all donors were nominally healthy, likely with unrecorded immune exposures. Study results and limitations: A later analysis reportedly found fewer N-insertions in an Asian-associated ancestry cluster than the roughly 670-donor mean. A classifier reportedly called cytomegalovirus status with high sensitivity and specificity. It was reported that TCR beta sequences correctly inferred the HLA-A and HLA-B alleles for most subjects.

PCR used 60 Vbeta primers and 13 Jbeta primers. Data came from immunoSEQ multiplex PCR; TCRdb stores just in-frame clones and leaves some out. Its clone listing holds over 75,000 clones. The sequenced material came from PBMCs. The chain recombines TRBV5-1 with TRBJ1-6, with a tentative D call TRBD1 (6 bases). This clonotype originated in a man in his forties or fifties in good health and CMV-seronegative. CDR3 sequence: CASSLAPPTGSNLRFYNSPLHF. The CDR3 DNA reads as TGCGCCAGCAGCTTGGCCCCTCCAACAGGGTCCAACCTCCGATTTTATAATTCACCCCTCCACTTT.